This TCR beta chain was recovered during a study of control samples from healthy donors and cancer patients. This table comes from immunoSEQ multiplex PCR, and its TCRdb copy is limited to in-frame clones, with some not included. The data contain approximately 140,000 clones, approximately 94% of them seen just once; the ten biggest clones take up about an eighth. CDR3 length: 13 residues. The ends lost 6 bases at V and 3 bases at J; junction bases unmatched: 4. From germline, CDR1 is SNHLY and CDR2 FYNNEI. This TCR derives from a man aged 35 to 55 in good health. The specimen was blood. This sequence joins TRBV2 and TRBJ1-1; 7 bases match TRBD1. The CDR3 is CASRKGQDTEAFF. For the CDR3, the DNA is TGTGCCAGCAGGAAAGGACAGGACACTGAAGCTTTCTTT. The variable domain in full, with the rest retrieved from reference TRBV2 and TRBJ1-1, is EPEVTQTPSHQVTQMGQEVILRCVPISNHLYFYWYRQILGQKVEFLVSFYNNEISEKSEIFDDQFSVERPDGSNFTLKIRSTKLEDSAMYFCASRKGQDTEAFFGQGTRLTVV.